What follows are 3 T cell receptor beta chains derived from one specimen sequenced in a study of cytomegalovirus exposure and HLA in healthy donors. Some clones are missing from TCRdb's copy, which holds only in-frame ones; the method was immunoSEQ multiplex PCR. The data contain under 300,000 clones, approximately 86% of them singletons. Sequencing used PBMCs. These receptors were taken from a young woman in good health and CMV-seronegative.

The chain uses TRBV11-3 and TRBJ1-2; the D gene is possibly TRBD1 (5 bases). This CDR3 has 15 amino acids. The germline V gene encodes CDR1 SGHNT and CDR2 YENEEA. V was shortened by 6 bases and J by 0 bases, with 14 bases between the two germline ends. In DNA form, the CDR3 reads TGTGCCAGCAGTCGTAGCGGGGGGGCTAACTATGGCTACACCTTC. Protein product: CASSRSGGANYGYTF.

This chain uses TRBV7-9 with TRBJ2-1; D possibly corresponds to TRBD1 (6 bases). Trimming shortened V by 5 bases and J by 8 bases, and 16 bases separated the two germline ends. CDR3 length equals 14 residues. Germline V gene sequence: CDR1 SEHNR, CDR2 FQNEAQ (reference sequence). For the CDR3, the DNA is TGTGCCAGCAGCGCCATCACAGGGCAGGATGAGCAGTTCTTC. Its protein product is CASSAITGQDEQFF.

The V gene is TRBV19, the J gene TRBJ1-2; unclear D gene. Trimming stripped 3 bases from V and 5 bases from J, with 13 bases between. The germline CDR1 and CDR2 sequences are LNHDA and SQIVND (reference sequence). CDR3 length: 14 residues. The CDR3 sequence: CASSIAASEYGYTF. Here the CDR3 DNA reads TGTGCCAGTAGTATTGCGGCGTCCGAGTATGGCTACACCTTC.